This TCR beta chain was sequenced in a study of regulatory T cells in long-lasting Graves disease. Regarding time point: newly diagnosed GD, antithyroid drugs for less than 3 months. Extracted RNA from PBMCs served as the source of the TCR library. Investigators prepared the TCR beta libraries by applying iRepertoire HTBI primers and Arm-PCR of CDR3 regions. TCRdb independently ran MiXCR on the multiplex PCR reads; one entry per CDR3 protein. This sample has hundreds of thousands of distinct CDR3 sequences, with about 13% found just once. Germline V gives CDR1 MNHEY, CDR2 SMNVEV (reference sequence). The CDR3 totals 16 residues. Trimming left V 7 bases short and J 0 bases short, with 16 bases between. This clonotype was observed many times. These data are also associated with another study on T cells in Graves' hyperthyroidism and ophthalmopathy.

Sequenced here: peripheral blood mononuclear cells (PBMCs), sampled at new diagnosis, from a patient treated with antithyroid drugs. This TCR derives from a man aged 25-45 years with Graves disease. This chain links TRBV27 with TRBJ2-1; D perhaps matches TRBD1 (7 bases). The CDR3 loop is CASTLQGRRSYNEQFF. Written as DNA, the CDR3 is TGTGCCAGCACCTTACAGGGGAGGCGCTCCTACAATGAGCAGTTCTTC.